This T cell receptor (beta chain) came from a study of blood T cell repertoires in COVID-19. At the level of the study: PBMCs, B-cell-depleted T cells, or T cells provided the cDNA or gDNA that made up the material.

Original analysis: Reference gene primer amplification gave estimated nucleated cell counts. Some clones are missing from TCRdb's copy, which holds only in-frame ones; the method was immunoSEQ multiplex PCR. From that table come the V and J calls and clone size; the DNA was used to work out D and trimming. The sample contains about 140,000 clones, 65% to 80% of which appear only once. The V segment lost 4 bases and the J segment 5 bases; nucleotides outside the gene matches: 6. The CDR3 consists of 14 residues. Germline V lookup: CDR1 SGDLS, CDR2 YYNGEE. J is TRBJ1-2 and V is TRBV9; 9 bases agree with TRBD1. The clonotype comes from a man in his sixties with acute or convalescent COVID-19. Sequencing was performed on peripheral blood. The CDR3 DNA reads as TGTGCCAGCAGCTCACGGGACAGGGATTATGGCTACACCTTC. This gives the protein CASSSRDRDYGYTF.